These T cell receptor beta chains were read from a single sample in a study of patients with pleural tuberculosis. One entry per CDR3 protein results from TCRdb running MiXCR on the reads. The sample has just under 30,000 distinct CDR3 sequences; about 18% are singletons. Sequencing was carried out using peripheral blood. The receptors were sampled from a human donor with pleural tuberculosis. Both conserved end residues are part of each CDR3. A D gene is named only where the DNA matches it firmly. Clone size is stated in some rows and not others, as once, few, many or a class when expanded.

size	V	D	J	CDR3	DNA
many	TRBV29-1	TRBD2	TRBJ2-5	CSVEDPGRAQSRQETQYF	TGCAGCGTTGAAGATCCCGGGAGGGCCCAAAGCCGACAAGAGACCCAGTACTTC
few	TRBV9	TRBD2	TRBJ2-1	CASSGTSGRGEQFF	TGTGCCAGCAGCGGGACTAGCGGGAGAGGAGAGCAGTTCTTC
many	TRBV28	.	TRBJ2-5	CASRTTGRYQETQYF	TGTGCCAGCAGAACGACAGGAAGGTACCAAGAGACCCAGTACTTC
many	TRBV4-3	TRBD1	TRBJ2-7	CASSQDLGQGGGGQYF	TGCGCCAGCAGCCAAGATCTGGGACAGGGGGGAGGAGGGCAGTACTTC
many	TRBV4-1	.	TRBJ1-6	CASSQDETEHSPLHF	TGCGCCAGCAGCCAAGATGAGACCGAGCATTCACCCCTCCACTTT
once	TRBV7-2	.	TRBJ2-2	CASSSAWPRGELFF	TGTGCCAGCAGCTCAGCGTGGCCCCGGGGGGAGCTGTTTTTT
many	TRBV11-2	.	TRBJ2-4	CASSLEGVREAKNIQYF	TGTGCCAGCAGCTTAGAGGGCGTGAGGGAGGCCAAAAACATTCAGTACTTC
many	TRBV11-2	.	TRBJ2-1	CASSLDSGSYNEQFF	TGTGCCAGCAGCTTAGATTCCGGCAGCTACAATGAGCAGTTCTTC
many	TRBV5-4	.	TRBJ1-2	CASSSQRAAYGYTF	TGTGCCAGCAGCTCTCAAAGGGCGGCCTATGGCTACACCTTC
many	TRBV13	.	TRBJ2-4	CASSLFLAKNIQYF	TGTGCCAGCAGCTTGTTCCTAGCCAAAAACATTCAGTACTTC
.	TRBV29-1	.	TRBJ2-5	CSVEGTVGVWTQYF	TGCAGCGTTGAAGGGACAGTGGGCGTTTGGACCCAGTACTTC
many	TRBV12-3/TRBV12-4	.	TRBJ1-3	CASRTTTASSGNTIYF	TGTGCCAGCAGGACGACGACAGCCTCCTCTGGAAACACCATATATTTT
many	TRBV6-1	TRBD1	TRBJ2-3	CASSSPGQGIDTQYF	TGTGCCAGCAGTTCTCCGGGACAGGGGATAGATACGCAGTATTTT
medium-sized	TRBV6-4	TRBD2	TRBJ2-3	CASSASSGSGDTQYF	TGTGCCAGCAGTGCTTCCAGCGGGAGTGGAGATACGCAGTATTTT
many	TRBV2	.	TRBJ2-2	CASRATLGVNTGELFF	TGTGCCAGCAGGGCCACCCTCGGGGTCAACACCGGGGAGCTGTTTTTT
many	TRBV30	TRBD1	TRBJ2-7	CASDAGQETSTYEQYF	TGTGCCTCCGATGCAGGACAGGAGACCTCTACCTACGAGCAGTACTTC
many	TRBV2	TRBD2	TRBJ2-3	CASRTSGTSTDTQYF	TGTGCCAGCAGGACTAGCGGGACTAGCACAGATACGCAGTATTTT
many	TRBV20-1	TRBD2	TRBJ2-3	CSARGTSTDTQYF	TGCAGTGCTAGAGGGACTAGTACAGATACGCAGTATTTT
few	TRBV28	.	TRBJ1-1	CSSSISNTEAFF	TGTTCCAGCAGCATATCGAACACTGAAGCTTTCTTT
medium-sized	TRBV6-1	.	TRBJ1-2	CASSESWYGYTF	TGTGCCAGCAGTGAATCATGGTATGGCTACACCTTC
many	TRBV10-3	.	TRBJ2-1	CAISEGLENNEQFF	TGTGCCATCAGTGAGGGGTTGGAGAACAATGAGCAGTTCTTC
many	TRBV7-3	.	TRBJ2-3	CASSSSPRGTTDTQYF	TGTGCCAGCAGCTCGTCGCCCCGGGGTACCACAGATACGCAGTATTTT
medium-sized	TRBV20-1	.	TRBJ1-1	CSASTGTLNTEAFF	TGCAGTGCTAGTACCGGGACACTGAACACTGAAGCTTTCTTT
many	TRBV6-1	TRBD1	TRBJ2-7	CAIRGTDFYLEQYF	TGTGCCATAAGGGGGACAGACTTTTACCTTGAGCAGTACTTC
many	TRBV29-1	TRBD1	TRBJ1-2	CSVEARGGDYGYTF	TGCAGCGTTGAAGCCAGGGGGGGGGACTATGGCTACACCTTC
many	TRBV7-2	.	TRBJ2-7	CASSLGYPNYEQYF	TGTGCCAGCAGCTTAGGATACCCAAACTACGAGCAGTACTTC
many	TRBV5-6	TRBD1	TRBJ1-2	CASRGRGLNYGYTF	TGTGCCAGCCGCGGGAGGGGGCTCAACTATGGCTACACCTTC
many	TRBV28	TRBD2	TRBJ2-3	CASGSLAGGPGGTDTQYF	TGTGCCAGTGGCTCTTTAGCGGGAGGGCCGGGGGGCACAGATACGCAGTATTTT
.	TRBV6-6	TRBD1	TRBJ2-1	CAGSGTGVYNEQFF	TGTGCCGGATCCGGGACAGGGGTATACAATGAGCAGTTCTTC
few	TRBV27	.	TRBJ1-1	CASRGMNTEAFF	TGTGCTAGCCGGGGGATGAACACTGAAGCTTTCTTT
few	TRBV9	.	TRBJ2-3	CASSVEQDTQYF	TGTGCCAGCAGCGTAGAGCAAGATACGCAGTATTTT
.	TRBV6-2/TRBV6-3	.	TRBJ1-1	CTSADSEAFF	TGCACCAGTGCTGACAGTGAAGCTTTCTTT
many	TRBV7-2	TRBD1	TRBJ1-6	CASSSGQGISPLHF	TGTGCCAGCAGCTCGGGACAGGGTATTTCACCCCTCCACTTT
many	TRBV6-1	TRBD1	TRBJ2-4	CASSYRGQVHF	TGTGCCAGCAGTTATCGGGGACAGGTTCACTTC
many	TRBV3-1	TRBD2	TRBJ2-1	CASSQEGLAGALTNEQFF	TGTGCCAGCAGCCAAGAGGGACTAGCGGGGGCGCTGACCAATGAGCAGTTCTTC
medium-sized	TRBV2	.	TRBJ2-7	CASRRQSYEQYF	TGTGCCAGCAGAAGACAGTCCTACGAGCAGTACTTC
.	TRBV7-6	TRBD2	TRBJ2-5	CASSLFVQLAGVQETQYF	TGTGCCAGCAGCTTATTTGTGCAGCTAGCGGGGGTTCAAGAGACCCAGTACTTC
many	TRBV29-1	TRBD1	TRBJ1-1	CSVAGTGKTEAFF	TGCAGCGTCGCCGGGACAGGGAAAACTGAAGCTTTCTTT
many	TRBV2	TRBD1	TRBJ2-5	CASSQWTGDQETQYF	TGTGCCAGCAGTCAATGGACAGGGGACCAAGAGACCCAGTACTTC
once	TRBV14	.	TRBJ2-2	CASSLDQGELFF	TGTGCCAGCAGCCTCGACCAAGGGGAGCTGTTTTTT
many	TRBV19	.	TRBJ1-1	CASSIRGGTEAFF	TGTGCCAGTAGTATTAGAGGGGGAACTGAAGCTTTCTTT
many	TRBV7-2	TRBD1	TRBJ1-6	CAIDRDGSSPLHF	TGTGCCATAGACAGGGACGGGAGTTCACCCCTCCACTTT
many	TRBV12-3/TRBV12-4	.	TRBJ2-7	CASSSDYYEQYF	TGTGCCAGCAGTTCGGACTACTACGAGCAGTACTTC
many	TRBV3-1	.	TRBJ2-5	CASSPEGRETQYF	TGTGCCAGCAGCCCTGAGGGGCGTGAGACCCAGTACTTC
many	TRBV28	.	TRBJ2-3	CASSSGPSTDTQYF	TGTGCCAGCAGTTCCGGGCCCAGCACAGATACGCAGTATTTT
many	TRBV28	.	TRBJ2-1	CASTLDGSSYNEQFF	TGTGCCAGCACCCTGGACGGGAGCTCCTACAATGAGCAGTTCTTC
.	TRBV28	.	TRBJ1-5	CASSTPGRGKKQPQHF	TGTGCCAGCAGCACCCCCGGCAGGGGTAAAAAGCAGCCCCAGCATTTT
many	TRBV28	.	TRBJ2-7	CASGLARQGGNEQYF	TGTGCCAGCGGGTTAGCGCGTCAGGGGGGGAACGAGCAGTACTTC